These 26 T cell receptor beta chains originate from one sample sequenced in a study of blood T cell repertoires in COVID-19. Libraries were prepared by immunoSEQ multiplex PCR; TCRdb keeps only in-frame clonotypes and omits some of them. Among 250,000 to 300,000 clones listed, approximately 90% were seen once. Sequencing used peripheral blood. These receptors were obtained from a middle-aged woman with acute or convalescent COVID-19.

The chain couples TRBV5-1 to TRBJ1-1; TRBD1 is a possible D gene (5 bases). Germline lookup yields CDR1 SGHRS and CDR2 YFSETQ. V gave up 4 bases and J gave up 4 bases, with 5 bases separating them. The CDR3 has 11 residues. The CDR3 bases are TGCGCCAGCAGCAGGGGCACTGAAGCTTTCTTT. Residues: CASSRGTEAFF.

The chain carries TRBV19 and TRBJ1-5; TRBD1 matches at 7 bases. The CDR3 runs 15 residues. The J segment lost 10 bases and the V segment lost 6 bases, leaving 15 bases of the junction unmatched. The germline V gene encodes CDR1 LNHDA and CDR2 SQIVND (reference sequence). The CDR3 sequence is CASSSTDRAGRPQHF. DNA of the CDR3: TGTGCCAGTAGCTCTACTGACAGGGCGGGCCGCCCCCAGCATTTT.

This clone came up once. CDR3 coding DNA: TGTGCCAGTAGTACGAGGACAGGAGGCCCGAATCAGCCCCAGCATTTT. Its translation is CASSTRTGGPNQPQHF. V usage is TRBV19 and J usage is TRBJ1-5; TRBD1 agrees at 7 bases. Germline-derived CDR1 and CDR2 are LNHDA and SQIVND (reference sequence). This CDR3 is 16 amino acids long. After removal of 4 bases from V and 4 bases from J, the junction contained 10 bases not matched to a gene.

The rearrangement joins TRBV11-2 to TRBJ1-1; D unresolved. With 4 bases removed from V and 3 bases from J, the gap between germline ends came to 18 bases. The CDR3 runs 16 residues. Germline loops: CDR1 SGHAT, CDR2 FQNNGV. CDR3 DNA sequence: TGTGCCAGCAGCTCCGACGTCTGGGCAAAGGACACTGAAGCTTTCTTT. It encodes CASSSDVWAKDTEAFF. Full variable domain (remainder filled in from reference TRBV11-2 and TRBJ1-1): EAGVAQSPRYKIIEKRQSVAFWCNPISGHATLYWYQQILGQGPKLLIQFQNNGVVDDSQLPKDRFSAERLKGVDSTLKIQPAKLEDSAVYLCASSSDVWAKDTEAFFGQGTRLTVV.

The genes are TRBV29-1 and TRBJ1-2, with D possibly matching TRBD1 (5 bases). Germline values: CDR1 SQVTM, CDR2 ANQGSEA. This CDR3 region has 13 residues. V was cut by 2 bases and J by 7 bases, with 14 bases left in between. CDR3 sequence: CSVEKRGGGGYTF. In nucleotides, the CDR3 is TGCAGCGTTGAAAAGAGGGGAGGAGGTGGCTACACCTTC.

The chain uses TRBV5-1 and TRBJ1-6; 10 positions agree with TRBD1. Trimming took 4 bases from V and 10 from J; bases not matched to a gene: 2. This CDR3 has 13 residues. Germline lookup yields CDR1 SGHRS and CDR2 YFSETQ. The CDR3 protein is CASSPDRGSPLHF. CDR3 DNA: TGCGCCAGCAGCCCGGACAGGGGGTCACCCCTCCACTTT.

The CDR3 DNA reads as TGTGCCAGCATCCTCGGGTACACAACCACTGAAGCTTTCTTT. It specifies CASILGYTTTEAFF. This chain joins TRBV7-9 and TRBJ1-1; D not certain. The CDR3 is 14 amino acids. Germline loops: CDR1 SEHNR, CDR2 FQNEAQ (reference sequence). V lost 7 bases, J lost 4 bases, and 16 bases lay in between.

This chain links TRBV12-5 with TRBJ1-5, with 10 bases identical to TRBD1. This CDR3 has 17 residues. V was clipped by 4 bases and J by 5 bases; unmatched bases: 11. In germline, CDR1 is LGHNT, CDR2 FRNRAP. CDR3: CASGWVPGQGSYQPQHF. CDR3 nucleotides: TGTGCTAGTGGTTGGGTACCGGGACAGGGGAGTTATCAGCCCCAGCATTTT.

This clone was detected a few times. The J gene is TRBJ2-2, the V gene TRBV7-2, with 8 bases matching TRBD1. The length of the CDR3 is 15 residues. CDR1 and CDR2 (germline): SGHTA, FQGNSA. Trimming cost V 1 base and J 7 bases; bases outside gene matches: 5. CDR3 protein: CASSLDRGMSGELFF. The CDR3 coding sequence is TGTGCCAGCAGCTTAGACAGGGGGATGAGCGGGGAGCTGTTTTTT. Together with reference TRBV7-2 and TRBJ2-2, the CDR3 gives the full variable domain: GAGVSQSPSNKVTEKGKDVELRCDPISGHTALYWYRQSLGQGLEFLIYFQGNSAPDKSGLPSDRFSAERTGGSVSTLTIQRTQQEDSAVYLCASSLDRGMSGELFFGEGSRLTVL.

The chain links TRBV18 to TRBJ1-1; D is unresolved. The V gene's germline CDR1 is KGHSH and CDR2 LQKENI. The V end lost 5 bases, the J end lost 6 bases, and 7 bases lay between the germline ends. This CDR3 has 11 residues. The CDR3: CASSSGPEAFF. The CDR3 DNA is TGTGCCAGCTCATCTGGGCCTGAAGCTTTCTTT.

V is TRBV2 and J is TRBJ2-6, with a tentative D call TRBD2 (5 bases). V lost 10 bases and J lost 0, with 16 bases in between. The CDR3 length is 16 residues. Germline V gene sequence: CDR1 SNHLY, CDR2 FYNNEI. The CDR3 bases are TGTGCCATCGCCGCGGGCCGATACTCTGGGGCCAACGTCCTGACTTTC. As protein: CAIAAGRYSGANVLTF.

This clone was detected once. The genes are TRBV30 and TRBJ2-5; weak D call: TRBD2 (7 bases). The germline gives CDR1 GTSNPN, CDR2 SVGIG (reference sequence). V was cut by 4 bases and J by 1 base, with 19 bases left in between. The CDR3 consists of 16 residues. CDR3 sequence reads: CAWIGTGGPFQETQYF. In DNA, the CDR3 is TGTGCCTGGATTGGAACGGGGGGCCCATTCCAAGAGACCCAGTACTTC.

V and J are TRBV5-6 and TRBJ1-1; D unclear. Germline CDR1 is SGHDT and CDR2 is YYEEEE. The CDR3 is 12 amino acids. Trimming left V 5 bases short and J 2 bases short, with 7 bases between. The CDR3: CASSRYNTEAFF. CDR3 DNA: TGTGCCAGCAGTCGTTATAACACTGAAGCTTTCTTT.

This sequence joins TRBV9 and TRBJ1-3, with D maybe TRBD1 (5 bases). The CDR3 has 15 residues. CDR1 SGDLS and CDR2 YYNGEE come from the germline V gene. V lost 5 bases to trimming and J lost 10 bases, with 22 bases between them. CDR3 DNA: TGTGCCAGCAGTCCAGAGCTGGGAGCCCGGGGGACCATATATTTT. The encoded protein is CASSPELGARGTIYF.

This chain connects TRBV5-1 to TRBJ1-1; the D gene is possibly TRBD1 (6 bases). Germline lookup yields CDR1 SGHRS and CDR2 YFSETQ. Deletions cut 3 bases from V and 1 base from J, with 10 bases between. The CDR3 runs to 14 residues. The CDR3 region has the DNA TGCGCCAGCAGCTGGGGGGGGGCGAACACTGAAGCTTTCTTT. It codes for CASSWGGANTEAFF.

This clone occurred once. The chain has TRBV9 and TRBJ2-1; 11 bases are a match to TRBD2. Germline assignment: CDR1 SGDLS and CDR2 YYNGEE. This CDR3 is built from 15 residues. The V and J ends lost 3 bases and 5 bases, in that order; junction bases with no gene match: 4. The CDR3 sequence: CASSARLAGNNEQFF. CDR3 bases: TGTGCCAGCAGCGCGAGACTAGCGGGAAACAATGAGCAGTTCTTC.

This clone was counted a few times. This chain joins TRBV5-1 and TRBJ1-1; D uncertain. Trimming took 4 bases from V and 5 from J, leaving 15 bases between them. The germline V gene has CDR1 SGHRS and CDR2 YFSETQ. The length of the CDR3 is 14 residues. Here the CDR3 reads CASSTYQEQTEAFF. The DNA for the CDR3 is TGCGCCAGCAGCACCTATCAGGAACAGACTGAAGCTTTCTTT.

The V gene is TRBV9, the J gene TRBJ1-6; no clear D. Germline lookup yields CDR1 SGDLS and CDR2 YYNGEE. Trimming took off 0 bases at V and 0 bases at J, with 10 bases between the two ends. CDR3 length: 17 residues. In nucleotides, the CDR3 is TGTGCCAGCAGCGTAGCTTCGAGGAGCTCCTATAATTCACCCCTCCACTTT. The encoded protein is CASSVASRSSYNSPLHF.

This chain connects TRBV7-3 to TRBJ2-5, with TRBD2 matching over 12 bases. Losses at the gene ends were 5 bases for V and 4 bases for J; bases not matched to a gene: 11. From germline, CDR1 is SGHTA and CDR2 FQGTGA. The CDR3 length is 17 residues. CDR3 nucleotide sequence: TGTGCCAGCAGCACAACAACTAGCGGGGGGAGGCCAGAGACCCAGTACTTC. Translation gives CASSTTTSGGRPETQYF.

DNA of the CDR3: TGTGCCACCAGCAGAGAAACAGGGGGCGGATTGGATACGCAGTATTTT. This encodes CATSRETGGGLDTQYF. The rearrangement links TRBV15 to TRBJ2-3, with TRBD1 matching over 9 bases. The CDR3 loop spans 16 amino acids. J lost 6 bases, V lost 0 bases, and 7 bases had no gene match. Germline V gives CDR1 LNHNV, CDR2 YYDKDF (reference sequence).

The chain links TRBV6-5 to TRBJ1-2; tentatively, D is TRBD1 (5 bases). V gave up 6 bases and J gave up 3 bases, with 8 bases separating them. The CDR3 consists of 12 residues. CDR1 MNHEY and CDR2 SVGAGI come from the germline V gene. The CDR3 sequence is CASRQADYGYTF. Written as DNA, the CDR3 is TGTGCCAGCAGACAGGCGGACTATGGCTACACCTTC.

The rearrangement links TRBV6-6 to TRBJ2-3, with 7 bases lining up with TRBD1. The CDR3 loop spans 15 amino acids. V was pared by 4 bases and J by 4 bases, with 8 bases of the junction left unmatched. Germline V gene data show CDR1 as MNHNY and CDR2 as SVGAGI (reference sequence). The CDR3 loop is CASSLQGRTSDTQYF. The CDR3 DNA follows: TGTGCCAGCAGTTTACAGGGGCGGACGTCAGATACGCAGTATTTT.

This chain connects TRBV30 to TRBJ2-5, with TRBD2 matching 8 bases. Trimming cost V 0 bases and J 0 bases; bases outside gene matches: 9. CDR3 length equals 17 residues. Germline CDR1 and CDR2: GTSNPN and SVGIG (reference sequence). CDR3 bases: TGTGCCTGGAGTGTACGGGTCGGGGGGGCTAACCAAGAGACCCAGTACTTC. Encoded protein: CAWSVRVGGANQETQYF. The full variable domain, rest sourced from reference TRBV30 and TRBJ2-5, is SQTIHQWPATLVQPVGSPLSLECTVEGTSNPNLYWYRQAAGRGLQLLFYSVGIGQISSEVPQNLSASRPQDRQFILSSKKLLLSDSGFYLCAWSVRVGGANQETQYFGPGTRLLVL.

This rearrangement joins TRBV10-3 to TRBJ1-2; D is undetermined. The V gene lost 6 bases and the J gene lost 0 bases, with 20 bases spanning the gap. The germline gives CDR1 ENHRY, CDR2 SYGVKD. The CDR3 is made up of 17 amino acids. CDR3 in amino acids: CAISLPSDVAANYGYTF. For the CDR3, the DNA is TGTGCCATCAGCCTGCCCTCCGACGTAGCGGCTAACTATGGCTACACCTTC.

V gene TRBV10-2 combines with J gene TRBJ1-2; 9 nucleotides match TRBD1. The CDR3 covers 13 residues. From germline, CDR1 is WSHSY and CDR2 SAAADI. With 10 bases clipped from V and 8 bases from J, the junction kept 11 bases outside the gene matches. CDR3 nucleotides: TGCGCCACCGATCTACAGGGGGCCCGAGGCTACACCTTC. Its protein product is CATDLQGARGYTF.

V and J are TRBV27 and TRBJ1-6; 9 bases fit TRBD1. The V segment lost 10 bases and the J segment 4 bases; nucleotides outside the gene matches: 11. In germline, CDR1 is MNHEY, CDR2 SMNVEV (reference sequence). The CDR3 is 16 amino acids. The chain's CDR3 is CATHAGTGNYNSPLHF. CDR3 nucleotides: TGTGCCACCCATGCCGGGACAGGGAATTATAATTCACCCCTCCACTTT.